The T cell receptor beta chain described here comes from a study of OX40 agonist ivuxolimab in advanced cancers. Only in-frame clones appear in the TCRdb table, and some are missing; sequencing was by immunoSEQ multiplex PCR. The top ten clones hold 0.3% to 0.45% of a sample with 70,000 to 80,000 clones, around 89% of them seen once. The germline gives CDR1 KGHSH, CDR2 LQKENI. V trimming: 3 bases; J trimming: 0 bases; junction bases outside the gene matches: 2. CDR3 size: 15 residues. The sample consisted of CD4+ or CD8+ T cells sorted from blood, taken in a trial of the OX40 agonist ivuxolimab. The V and J genes are TRBV18 and TRBJ2-1; 7 positions match TRBD2. This sequence was found in an adult with an advanced solid tumor such as melanoma, head and neck, liver or kidney cancer. CDR3 amino acids: CASSPIAGSYNEQFF. As DNA, the CDR3 is TGTGCCAGCTCACCTATAGCGGGCTCCTACAATGAGCAGTTCTTC.